The sequence of this T cell receptor (beta chain) was determined in a study of blood T cell repertoires in COVID-19. The overall study: Material from acute and convalescent COVID-19 was sourced from the United States, Italy and Spain.

Per the authors' pipeline: By means of reference gene primer amplification, nucleated cell counts were estimated. Assay: immunoSEQ multiplex PCR; the TCRdb copy retains only in-frame clones and omits some. V, J and clone size are taken as reported in that table, and D and trimming were inferred from the DNA itself. The repertoire holds just over 150,000 clones, about 90% seen once, with more than 4.5% in the top ten. The J segment lost 1 base and the V segment lost 5 bases, leaving 10 bases of the junction unmatched. The CDR3 runs 16 residues. Germline V gives CDR1 GTSNPN, CDR2 SVGIG (reference sequence). Seattle cases were enrolled at active infection and followed longitudinally.

This TCR was sampled from a man aged 25-45 years with COVID-19, enrolled during active disease. Source material: peripheral blood. This chain joins TRBV30 and TRBJ2-7, with 11 bases aligning to TRBD1. As DNA, the CDR3 is TGTGCCTGGGGGGATATGGACAGGGGGCTTTCCTACGAGCAGTACTTC. This encodes CAWGDMDRGLSYEQYF.